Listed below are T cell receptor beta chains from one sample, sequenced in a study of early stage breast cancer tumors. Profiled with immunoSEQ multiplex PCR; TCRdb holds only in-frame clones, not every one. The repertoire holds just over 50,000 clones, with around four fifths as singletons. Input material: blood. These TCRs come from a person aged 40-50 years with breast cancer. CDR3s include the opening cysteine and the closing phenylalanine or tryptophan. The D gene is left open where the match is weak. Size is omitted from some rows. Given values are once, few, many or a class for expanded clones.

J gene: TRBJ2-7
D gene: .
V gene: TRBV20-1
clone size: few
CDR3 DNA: TGCAGTGCTGCAGGGTCCTACGAGCAGTACTTC
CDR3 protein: CSAAGSYEQYF

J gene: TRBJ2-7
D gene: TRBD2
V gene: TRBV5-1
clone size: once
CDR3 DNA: TGCGCCAGCAGTGGGACTAGCGGGAGGAGAACAGTCCCCCTCTACGAGCAGTACTTC
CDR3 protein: CASSGTSGRRTVPLYEQYF

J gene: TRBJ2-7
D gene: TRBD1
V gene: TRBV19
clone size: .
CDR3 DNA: TGTGCCAGTAGTATCGGGGGGGACAGGGGCACCTACGAGCAGTACTTC
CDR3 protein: CASSIGGDRGTYEQYF

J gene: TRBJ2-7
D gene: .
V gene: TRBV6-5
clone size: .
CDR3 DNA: TGTGCCAGCTCCCCCGACGACCCCTACGAGCAGTACTTC
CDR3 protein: CASSPDDPYEQYF

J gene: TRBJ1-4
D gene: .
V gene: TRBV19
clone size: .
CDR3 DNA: TGTGCCAGTAGTATAGTCGTTTCAACTAATGAAAAACTGTTTTTT
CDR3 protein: CASSIVVSTNEKLFF

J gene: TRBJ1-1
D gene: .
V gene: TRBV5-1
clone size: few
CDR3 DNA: TGCGCCAGCAGCTTGACGGGCACCATGAACACTGAAGCTTTCTTT
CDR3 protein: CASSLTGTMNTEAFF

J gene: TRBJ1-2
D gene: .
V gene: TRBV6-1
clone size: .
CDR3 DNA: TGTGCCAGCAGGTCTGGTCAAGCTGGCTACACCTTC
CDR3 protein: CASRSGQAGYTF

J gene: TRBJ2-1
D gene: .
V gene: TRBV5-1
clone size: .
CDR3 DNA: TGCGCCAGCAGCTTGGATTCTTCCTCGAGCGCCTCCTACAATGAGCAGTTCTTC
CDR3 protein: CASSLDSSSSASYNEQFF

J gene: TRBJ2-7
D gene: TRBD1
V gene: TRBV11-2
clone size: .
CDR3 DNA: TGTGCCAGCAGCCCGGTGACAGGGGGCAGGTACGAGCAGTACTTC
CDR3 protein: CASSPVTGGRYEQYF

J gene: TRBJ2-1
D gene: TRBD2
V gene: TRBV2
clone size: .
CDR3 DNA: TGTGCCAGCAGAGTTAGCGGGAGCCGCTACAATGAGCAGTTCTTC
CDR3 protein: CASRVSGSRYNEQFF

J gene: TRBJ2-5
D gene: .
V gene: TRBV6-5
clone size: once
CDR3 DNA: TGTGCCAGCAGTAAAAATCAGGGGGAGACCCAGTACTTC
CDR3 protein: CASSKNQGETQYF

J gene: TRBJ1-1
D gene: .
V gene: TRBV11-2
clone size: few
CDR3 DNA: TGTGCCAGCAGCCTCCTGACTGAAGCTTTCTTT
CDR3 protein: CASSLLTEAFF

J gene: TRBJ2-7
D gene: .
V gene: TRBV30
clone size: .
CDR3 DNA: TGTGCCTGGAGAGCCAGGTACGAGCAGTACTTC
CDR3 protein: CAWRARYEQYF

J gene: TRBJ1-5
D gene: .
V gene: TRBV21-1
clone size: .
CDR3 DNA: TGTGCCAGCAGCAATGAAGGGGACAGCAATAGCAATCAGCCCCAGCATTTT
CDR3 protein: CASSNEGDSNSNQPQHF

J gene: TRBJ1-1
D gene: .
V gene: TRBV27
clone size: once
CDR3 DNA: TGTGCCAGCAGTTTAGGGATGAACACTGAAGCTTTCTTT
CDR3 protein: CASSLGMNTEAFF

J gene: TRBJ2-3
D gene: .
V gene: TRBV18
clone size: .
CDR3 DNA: TGTGCCAGCTCACCTCCTTCTAGCACAGATACGCAGTATTTT
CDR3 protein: CASSPPSSTDTQYF

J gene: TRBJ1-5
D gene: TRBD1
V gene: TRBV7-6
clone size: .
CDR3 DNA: TGTGCCAGCAGCCCAGGGACAGGGTATAGCAATCAGCCCCAGCATTTT
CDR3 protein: CASSPGTGYSNQPQHF

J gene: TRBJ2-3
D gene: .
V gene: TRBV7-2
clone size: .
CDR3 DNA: TGTGCCAGCAGCTTAGGTCGCACAGATACGCAGTATTTT
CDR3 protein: CASSLGRTDTQYF

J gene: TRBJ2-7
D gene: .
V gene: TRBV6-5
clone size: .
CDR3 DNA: TGTGCCAGCAGAGAATTGGGGGAGCAGTACTTC
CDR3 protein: CASRELGEQYF

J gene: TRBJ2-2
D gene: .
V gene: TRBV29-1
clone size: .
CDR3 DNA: TGCAGCGTTGCAGGCGACGATTGGGCCGGGGAGCTGTTTTTT
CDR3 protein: CSVAGDDWAGELFF

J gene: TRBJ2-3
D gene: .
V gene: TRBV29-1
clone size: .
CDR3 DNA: TGCAGCGTGGCTTCTTCGGGCACAGATACGCAGTATTTT
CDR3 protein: CSVASSGTDTQYF

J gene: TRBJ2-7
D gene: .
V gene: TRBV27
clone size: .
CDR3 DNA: TGTGCCAGCAGTTTGAGACAGGCCCACGAGCAGTACTTC
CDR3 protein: CASSLRQAHEQYF

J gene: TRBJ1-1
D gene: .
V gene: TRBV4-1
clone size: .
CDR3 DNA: TGCGCCAGCAGCCAAGGGGGGGCGCTGAACACTGAAGCTTTCTTT
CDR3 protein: CASSQGGALNTEAFF

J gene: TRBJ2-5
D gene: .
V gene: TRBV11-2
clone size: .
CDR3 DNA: TGTGCCAGCAGCTTAGACGACAGTTTGCCCCAAGAGACCCAGTACTTC
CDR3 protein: CASSLDDSLPQETQYF

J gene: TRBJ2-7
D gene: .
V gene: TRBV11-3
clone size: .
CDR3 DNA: TGTGCCAGCAACCCCCGGGGATTGGCTAGATATCGATTCTACGAGCAGTACTTC
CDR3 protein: CASNPRGLARYRFYEQYF

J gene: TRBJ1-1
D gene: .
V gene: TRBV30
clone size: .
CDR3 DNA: TGTGCCTGGAGTACGACGGGGAGGACTGAAGCTTTCTTT
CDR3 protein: CAWSTTGRTEAFF

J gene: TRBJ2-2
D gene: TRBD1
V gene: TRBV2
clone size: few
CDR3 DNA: TGTGCCAGCAGGAGGGAACAGGGGTTGATCACCGGGGAGCTGTTTTTT
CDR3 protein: CASRREQGLITGELFF

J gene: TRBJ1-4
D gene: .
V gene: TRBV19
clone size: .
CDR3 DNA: TGTGCCAGTAGTGAGAGTTGGGGTGAAAAACTGTTTTTT
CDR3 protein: CASSESWGEKLFF